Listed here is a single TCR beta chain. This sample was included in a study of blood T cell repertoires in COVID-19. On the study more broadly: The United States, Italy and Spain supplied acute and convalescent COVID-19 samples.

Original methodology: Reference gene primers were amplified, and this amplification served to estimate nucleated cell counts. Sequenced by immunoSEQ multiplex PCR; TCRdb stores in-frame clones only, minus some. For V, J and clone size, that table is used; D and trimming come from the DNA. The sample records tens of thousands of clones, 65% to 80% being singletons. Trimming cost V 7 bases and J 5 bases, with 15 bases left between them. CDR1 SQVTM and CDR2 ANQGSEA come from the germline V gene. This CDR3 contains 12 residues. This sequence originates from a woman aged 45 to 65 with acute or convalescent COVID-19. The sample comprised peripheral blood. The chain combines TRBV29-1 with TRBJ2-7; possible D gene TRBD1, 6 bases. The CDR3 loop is CSGQGQFHEQYF. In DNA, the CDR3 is TGCAGCGGACAAGGACAGTTCCACGAGCAGTACTTC.